The source of this TCR beta chain is a study of regulatory T cells in long-lasting Graves disease. Background on the study: Over 5 years of antithyroid drugs with positive TSH receptor antibodies was taken to mean persistent Graves' disease.

Study-wide findings and caveats: TRBV28 was favored in persistent disease, as were TRBJ1-2 and TRBJ2-5. Reduced TCR diversity was observed in persistent Graves' patients versus newly diagnosed patients. A greater number of public clonotypes (roughly 2,700) was shared by persistent patients than by new patients (over 900).

The germline CDR1 and CDR2 sequences are MDHEN and SYDVKM. This CDR3 has 16 amino acids. The V and J ends lost 2 bases and 6 bases, in that order; junction bases with no gene match: 6. In this sample, this clonotype turned up many times. What it recognizes is unknown. Described time point: persistent/refractory GD, antithyroid drugs over 5 years with positive TRAb. The TCR library was made from RNA extracted from PBMCs. The authors built TCR beta libraries using iRepertoire HTBI primers and Arm-PCR of CDR3 regions. One entry per CDR3 protein results from TCRdb running MiXCR on the multiplex PCR reads. Here the sample spans fewer than 600,000 distinct CDR3 sequences, about 20% being singletons.

Sequenced here: peripheral blood mononuclear cells (PBMCs), sampled when the disease was refractory, from a patient treated with antithyroid drugs. The V and J genes are TRBV28 and TRBJ2-2; 10 nucleotides line up with TRBD2. The source is a female donor with Graves disease. CDR3 amino acids: CASSLPGLAKAGELFF. CDR3 in DNA: TGTGCCAGCAGTTTACCGGGACTAGCGAAGGCCGGGGAGCTGTTTTTT. The entire variable domain, with the rest obtained from reference TRBV28 and TRBJ2-2, is as follows: DVKVTQSSRYLVKRTGEKVFLECVQDMDHENMFWYRQDPGLGLRLIYFSYDVKMKEKGDIPEGYSVSREKKERFSLILESASTNQTSMYLCASSLPGLAKAGELFFGEGSRLTVL.